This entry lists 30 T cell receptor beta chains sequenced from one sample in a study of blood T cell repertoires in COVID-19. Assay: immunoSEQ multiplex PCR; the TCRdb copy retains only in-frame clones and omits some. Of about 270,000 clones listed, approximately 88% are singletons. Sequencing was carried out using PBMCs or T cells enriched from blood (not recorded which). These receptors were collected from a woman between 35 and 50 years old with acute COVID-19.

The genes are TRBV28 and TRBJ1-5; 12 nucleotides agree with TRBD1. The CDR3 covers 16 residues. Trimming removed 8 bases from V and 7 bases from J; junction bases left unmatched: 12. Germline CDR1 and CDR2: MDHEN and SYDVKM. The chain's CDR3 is CASFYMGGQGAQPQHF. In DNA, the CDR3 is TGTGCCAGCTTTTATATGGGGGGACAGGGGGCGCAGCCCCAGCATTTT. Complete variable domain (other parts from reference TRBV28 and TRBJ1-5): DVKVTQSSRYLVKRTGEKVFLECVQDMDHENMFWYRQDPGLGLRLIYFSYDVKMKEKGDIPEGYSVSREKKERFSLILESASTNQTSMYLCASFYMGGQGAQPQHFGDGTRLSIL.

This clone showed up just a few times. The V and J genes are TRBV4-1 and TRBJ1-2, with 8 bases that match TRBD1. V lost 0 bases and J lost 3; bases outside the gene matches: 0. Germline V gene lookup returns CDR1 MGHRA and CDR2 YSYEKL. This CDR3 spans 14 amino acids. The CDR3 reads CASSQETGDYGYTF. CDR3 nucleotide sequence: TGCGCCAGCAGCCAAGAGACAGGGGACTATGGCTACACCTTC.

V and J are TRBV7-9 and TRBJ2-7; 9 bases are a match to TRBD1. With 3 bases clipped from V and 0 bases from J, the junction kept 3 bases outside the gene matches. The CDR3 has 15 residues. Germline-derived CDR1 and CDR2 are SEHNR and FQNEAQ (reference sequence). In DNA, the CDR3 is TGTGCCAGCAGCTTGGGACAGGGCAGCTCCTACGAGCAGTACGTC. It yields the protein CASSLGQGSSYEQYV.

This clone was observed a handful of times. CDR3 amino acids: CASSMRSEASAFF. As DNA, the CDR3 is TGTGCCAGCAGCATGCGCAGCGAGGCCTCCGCTTTCTTT. The chain joins TRBV2 to TRBJ1-1; D gene unclear. The V gene lost 6 bases and the J gene lost 11 bases, with 19 bases spanning the gap. Germline CDR1 and CDR2: SNHLY and FYNNEI. This CDR3 spans 13 amino acids. Looking up the rest from reference TRBV2 and TRBJ1-1 gives the full variable domain: EPEVTQTPSHQVTQMGQEVILRCVPISNHLYFYWYRQILGQKVEFLVSFYNNEISEKSEIFDDQFSVERPDGSNFTLKIRSTKLEDSAMYFCASSMRSEASAFFGQGTRLTVV.

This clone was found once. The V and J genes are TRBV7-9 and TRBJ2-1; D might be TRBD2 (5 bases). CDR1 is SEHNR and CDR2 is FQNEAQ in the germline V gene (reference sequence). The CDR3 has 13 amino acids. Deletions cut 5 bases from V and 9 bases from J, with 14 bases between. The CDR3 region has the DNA TGTGCCAGCAGCCCCGGGGTGCCCGCTGAGCAGTTCTTC. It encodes CASSPGVPAEQFF.

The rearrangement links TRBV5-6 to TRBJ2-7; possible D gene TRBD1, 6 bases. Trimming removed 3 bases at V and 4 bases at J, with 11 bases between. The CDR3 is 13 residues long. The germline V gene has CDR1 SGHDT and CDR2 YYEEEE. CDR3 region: CASSSGVGYEQYV. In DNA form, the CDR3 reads TGTGCCAGCAGCTCAGGGGTGGGGTACGAGCAGTACGTC.

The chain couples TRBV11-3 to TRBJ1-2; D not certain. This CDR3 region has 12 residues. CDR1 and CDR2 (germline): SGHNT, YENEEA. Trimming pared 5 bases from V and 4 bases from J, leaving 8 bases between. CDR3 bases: TGTGCCAGCAGCGGTGGCAGCTATGGCTACACCTTC. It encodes CASSGGSYGYTF.

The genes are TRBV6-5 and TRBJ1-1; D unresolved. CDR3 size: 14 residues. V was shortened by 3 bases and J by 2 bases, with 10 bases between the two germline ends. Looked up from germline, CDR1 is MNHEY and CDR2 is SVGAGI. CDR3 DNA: TGTGCCAGCAGTTATACCGGGGAAAACACTGAAGCTTTCTTT. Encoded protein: CASSYTGENTEAFF.

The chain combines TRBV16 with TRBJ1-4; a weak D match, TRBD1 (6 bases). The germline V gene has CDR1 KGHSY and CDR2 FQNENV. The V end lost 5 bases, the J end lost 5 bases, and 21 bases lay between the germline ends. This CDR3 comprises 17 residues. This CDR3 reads CASSERWGQLGNEKLFF. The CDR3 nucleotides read TGTGCCAGCAGCGAGCGATGGGGGCAGCTCGGCAATGAAAAACTGTTTTTT.

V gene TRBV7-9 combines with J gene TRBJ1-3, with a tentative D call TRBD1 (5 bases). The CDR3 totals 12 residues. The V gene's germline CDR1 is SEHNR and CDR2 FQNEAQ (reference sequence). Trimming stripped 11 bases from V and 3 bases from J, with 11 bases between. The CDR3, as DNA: TGTGCCTCAAGCAGGGATGGAAACACCATATATTTT. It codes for CASSRDGNTIYF.

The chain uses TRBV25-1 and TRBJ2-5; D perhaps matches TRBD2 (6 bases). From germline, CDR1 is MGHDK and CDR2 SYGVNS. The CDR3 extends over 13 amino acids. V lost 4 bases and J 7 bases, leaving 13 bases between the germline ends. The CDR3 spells CASSADPGGTQYF. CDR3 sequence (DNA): TGTGCCAGCAGTGCAGACCCCGGGGGGACCCAGTACTTC.

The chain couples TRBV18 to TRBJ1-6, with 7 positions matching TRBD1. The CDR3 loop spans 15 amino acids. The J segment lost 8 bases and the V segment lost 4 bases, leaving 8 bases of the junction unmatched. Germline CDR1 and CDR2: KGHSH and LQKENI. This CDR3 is CASSRQGGEDSPLHF. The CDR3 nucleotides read TGTGCCAGCTCACGACAGGGAGGTGAAGATTCACCCCTCCACTTT.

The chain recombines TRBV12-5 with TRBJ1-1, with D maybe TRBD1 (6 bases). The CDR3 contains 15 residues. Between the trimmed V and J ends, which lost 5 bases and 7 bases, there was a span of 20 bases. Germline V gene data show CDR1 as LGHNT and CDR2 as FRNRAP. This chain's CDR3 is CASGIPSIQGDEAFF. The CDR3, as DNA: TGTGCTAGTGGTATCCCTTCCATACAGGGTGATGAAGCTTTCTTT.

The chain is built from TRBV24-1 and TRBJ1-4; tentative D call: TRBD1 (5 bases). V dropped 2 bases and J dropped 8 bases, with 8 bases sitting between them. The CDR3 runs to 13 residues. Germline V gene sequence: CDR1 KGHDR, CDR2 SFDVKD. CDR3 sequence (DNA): TGTGCCACCAGTGATTCGAGACAGGAAAAACTGTTTTTT. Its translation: CATSDSRQEKLFF.

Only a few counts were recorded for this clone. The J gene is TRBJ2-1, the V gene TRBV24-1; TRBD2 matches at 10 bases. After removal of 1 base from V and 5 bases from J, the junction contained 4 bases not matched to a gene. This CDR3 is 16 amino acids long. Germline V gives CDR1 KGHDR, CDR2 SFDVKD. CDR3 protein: CATSDFASGSNNEQFF. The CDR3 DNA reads TGTGCCACCAGTGATTTTGCTAGCGGGAGTAACAATGAGCAGTTCTTC.

The CDR3 DNA sequence: TGTGCCAGCAGCTCCTGGACTAGCGGGAGAGGTGAGCAGTACTTC. Its translation: CASSSWTSGRGEQYF. V usage is TRBV7-6 and J usage is TRBJ2-7; the match to TRBD2 covers 13 bases. J was trimmed by 7 bases and V by 4 bases; bases with no gene match: 7. CDR1 is SGHVS, CDR2 FNYEAQ, per germline. The CDR3 is made up of 15 amino acids.

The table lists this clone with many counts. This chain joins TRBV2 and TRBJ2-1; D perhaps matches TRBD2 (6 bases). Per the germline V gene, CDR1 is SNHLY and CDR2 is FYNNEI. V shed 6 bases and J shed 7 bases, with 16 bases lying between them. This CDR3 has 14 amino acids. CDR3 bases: TGTGCCAGCAGGGGGATTAGTGGAGGGAATGAGCAGTTCTTC. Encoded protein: CASRGISGGNEQFF.

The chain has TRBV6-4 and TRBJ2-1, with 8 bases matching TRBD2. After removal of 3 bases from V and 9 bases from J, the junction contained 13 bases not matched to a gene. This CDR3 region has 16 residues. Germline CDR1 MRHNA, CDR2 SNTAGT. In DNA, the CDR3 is TGTGCCAGCAGTGAAGGGTCAGCGGGAGAAGTTGGTGAGCAGTTCTTC. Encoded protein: CASSEGSAGEVGEQFF.

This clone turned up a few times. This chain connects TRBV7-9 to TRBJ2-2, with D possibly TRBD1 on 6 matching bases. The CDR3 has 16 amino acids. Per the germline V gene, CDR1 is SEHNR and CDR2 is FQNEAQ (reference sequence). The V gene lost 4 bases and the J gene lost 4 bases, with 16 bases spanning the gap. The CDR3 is CASSSREGVVTGELFF. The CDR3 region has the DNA TGTGCCAGCAGCTCCCGAGAGGGGGTGGTCACCGGGGAGCTGTTTTTT.

This CDR3 is CASSLQGLAGANTGELFF. Written as DNA, the CDR3 is TGCGCCAGCAGCCTCCAGGGACTAGCGGGGGCAAACACCGGGGAGCTGTTTTTT. J is TRBJ2-2 and V is TRBV5-1; TRBD2 agrees at 14 bases. The CDR3 is made up of 18 amino acids. Unmatched junction bases numbered 7, after V lost 4 bases and J lost 2 bases. Germline lookup yields CDR1 SGHRS and CDR2 YFSETQ.

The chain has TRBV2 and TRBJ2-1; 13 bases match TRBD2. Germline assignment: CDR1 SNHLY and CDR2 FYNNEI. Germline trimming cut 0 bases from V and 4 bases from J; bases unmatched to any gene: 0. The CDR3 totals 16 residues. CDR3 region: CASSEAGLAGYNEQFF. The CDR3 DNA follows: TGTGCCAGCAGTGAAGCGGGACTAGCGGGGTACAATGAGCAGTTCTTC.

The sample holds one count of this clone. CDR3 sequence (DNA): TGTGCCAGCAGCGCAAACCCCTCGACAGGGGGCGTCGAGCAGTACTTC. It is translated as CASSANPSTGGVEQYF. The chain links TRBV9 to TRBJ2-7, with 10 bases matching TRBD1. With 3 bases clipped from V and 6 bases from J, the junction kept 12 bases outside the gene matches. This CDR3 has 16 residues. Germline-derived CDR1 and CDR2 are SGDLS and YYNGEE.

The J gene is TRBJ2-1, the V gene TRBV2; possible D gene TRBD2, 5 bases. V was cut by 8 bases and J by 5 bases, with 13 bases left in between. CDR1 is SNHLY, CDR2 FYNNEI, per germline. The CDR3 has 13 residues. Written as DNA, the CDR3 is TGTGCCAGCGCGGGCGGATTTAACAATGAGCAGTTCTTC. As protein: CASAGGFNNEQFF.

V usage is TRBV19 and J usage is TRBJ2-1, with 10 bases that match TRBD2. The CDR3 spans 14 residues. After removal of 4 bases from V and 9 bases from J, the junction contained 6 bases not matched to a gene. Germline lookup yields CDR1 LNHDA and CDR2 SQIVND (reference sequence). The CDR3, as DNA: TGTGCCAGTAGTACTACAACTAGCGGGATTGAGCAGTTCTTC. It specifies CASSTTTSGIEQFF. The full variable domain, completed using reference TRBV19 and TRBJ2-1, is DGGITQSPKYLFRKEGQNVTLSCEQNLNHDAMYWYRQDPGQGLRLIYYSQIVNDFQKGDIAEGYSVSREKKESFPLTVTSAQKNPTAFYLCASSTTTSGIEQFFGPGTRLTVL.

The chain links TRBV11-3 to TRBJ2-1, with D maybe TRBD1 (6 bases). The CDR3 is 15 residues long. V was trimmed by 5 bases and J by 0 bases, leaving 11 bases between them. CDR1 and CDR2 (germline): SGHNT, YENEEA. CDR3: CASSKGHPSYNEQFF. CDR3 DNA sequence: TGTGCCAGCAGCAAGGGACACCCCTCCTACAATGAGCAGTTCTTC.

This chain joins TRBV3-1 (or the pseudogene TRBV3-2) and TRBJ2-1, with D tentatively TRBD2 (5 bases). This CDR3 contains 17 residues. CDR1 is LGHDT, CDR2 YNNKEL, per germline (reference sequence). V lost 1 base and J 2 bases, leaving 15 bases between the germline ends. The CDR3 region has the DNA TGTGCCAGCAGCCAAGTGAGGGTACGGAGGACCTACAATGAGCAGTTCTTC. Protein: CASSQVRVRRTYNEQFF.

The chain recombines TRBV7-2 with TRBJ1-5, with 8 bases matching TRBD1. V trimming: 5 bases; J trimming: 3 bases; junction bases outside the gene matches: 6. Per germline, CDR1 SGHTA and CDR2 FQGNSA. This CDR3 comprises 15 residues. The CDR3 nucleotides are TGTGCCAGCAGCCGGGGGGACAGGTCCAATCAGCCCCAGCATTTT. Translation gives CASSRGDRSNQPQHF.

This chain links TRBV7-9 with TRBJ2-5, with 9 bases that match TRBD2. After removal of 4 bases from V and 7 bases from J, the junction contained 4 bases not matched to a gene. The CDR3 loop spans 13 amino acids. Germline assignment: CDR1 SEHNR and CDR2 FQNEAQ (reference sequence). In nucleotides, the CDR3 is TGTGCCAGCAGCTCTAGCGGGATTTGGACCCAGTACTTC. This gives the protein CASSSSGIWTQYF.

The CDR3 DNA follows: TGTGCCAGCGGAGAATACGAGCAGTACGTC. Its translation is CASGEYEQYV. The rearrangement joins TRBV2 to TRBJ2-7; no firm D call. Trimming shortened V by 8 bases and J by 4 bases, and 6 bases separated the two germline ends. The CDR3 consists of 10 residues. Looked up from germline, CDR1 is SNHLY and CDR2 is FYNNEI.

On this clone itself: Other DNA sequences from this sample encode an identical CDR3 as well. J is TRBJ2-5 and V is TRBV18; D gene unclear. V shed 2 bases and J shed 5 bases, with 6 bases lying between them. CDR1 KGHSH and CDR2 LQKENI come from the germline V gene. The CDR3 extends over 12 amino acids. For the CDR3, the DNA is TGTGCCAGCTCACCAACCGGGGAGACCCAGTACTTC. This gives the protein CASSPTGETQYF.